This passage covers 9 T cell receptor beta chains from one sample sequenced in a study of blood T cell repertoires in COVID-19. Using immunoSEQ multiplex PCR, the repertoire was profiled, and TCRdb retains in-frame clones only, with some absent. The sample includes a few hundred thousand clones, more than 70% of them seen just once. Source material: peripheral blood. The source of these receptors is a woman aged 18-29 years with acute or convalescent COVID-19.

This CDR3 is CASSYLDSLQPQHF. The CDR3 nucleotides read TGTGCCAGCAGTTACTTAGACAGCCTCCAGCCCCAGCATTTT. The chain is built from TRBV6-2 or TRBV6-3 and TRBJ1-5; TRBD1 is a possible D gene (5 bases). The germline gives CDR1 MNHEY, CDR2 SVGEGT. V lost 1 base and J 7 bases, leaving 11 bases between the germline ends. This CDR3 has 14 amino acids.

The genes are TRBV6-5 and TRBJ2-5; 7 bases line up with TRBD2. CDR3 size: 15 residues. Germline loops: CDR1 MNHEY, CDR2 SVGAGI. Trimming took 0 bases from V and 4 from J; bases not matched to a gene: 5. The CDR3 nucleotides are TGTGCCAGCAGTTACTCGAACGGGAGGACAGAGACCCAGTACTTC. This translates into CASSYSNGRTETQYF.

The chain is built from TRBV5-4 and TRBJ1-2, with TRBD1 matching over 8 bases. V shed 4 bases, J shed 1 base, and the junction held 3 bases outside the gene matches. The CDR3 is 14 residues long. Germline CDR1 SGHNT, CDR2 YYREEE (reference sequence). CDR3 protein: CASSVDRDNYGYTF. CDR3 DNA: TGTGCCAGCAGCGTGGACAGGGATAACTATGGCTACACCTTC.

This sequence joins TRBV7-2 and TRBJ1-3, with D possibly being TRBD1 (6 bases). Trimming removed 5 bases from V and 2 bases from J, with 10 bases in between. Looked up from germline, CDR1 is SGHTA and CDR2 is FQGNSA. The CDR3 extends over 14 amino acids. The CDR3 DNA reads as TGTGCCAGCAGCCAATACAGGGCTGGAAACACCATATATTTT. The encoded protein is CASSQYRAGNTIYF.

The J gene is TRBJ1-2, the V gene TRBV6-2 or TRBV6-3; 9 bases align to TRBD1. The CDR3 has 18 residues. Per the germline V gene, CDR1 is MNHEY and CDR2 is SVGEGT. The trim removed 0 bases at V and 0 bases at J, leaving 8 bases unmatched. The CDR3, as DNA: TGTGCCAGCAGTTACTCGAACAGGGGGCCCTCCTCTAACTATGGCTACACCTTC. Translation gives CASSYSNRGPSSNYGYTF.

This chain links TRBV4-3 with TRBJ1-6; D is uncertain. V lost 0 bases, J lost 4 bases, and 10 bases lay in between. This CDR3 contains 16 residues. Germline-derived CDR1 and CDR2 are LGHNA and YSLEER. The CDR3, as DNA: TGCGCCAGCAGCCAAGATCTATCTGTTTATAATTCACCCCTCCACTTT. Its protein is CASSQDLSVYNSPLHF.

The rearrangement links TRBV4-2 to TRBJ2-2, with 7 bases lining up with TRBD1. The CDR3 has 15 residues. Germline values: CDR1 LGHNA, CDR2 YNFKEQ. V lost 5 bases, J lost 7 bases, and 10 bases stayed unmatched. The CDR3 loop reads CASSVEGAYGGELFF. The CDR3 DNA is TGTGCCAGCAGCGTCGAGGGGGCGTATGGCGGGGAGCTGTTTTTT.

The J gene is TRBJ2-7, the V gene TRBV9; TRBD2 is a possible D gene (5 bases). The CDR3 loop spans 15 amino acids. The V end was cut by 4 bases, the J end by 0 bases, with 14 bases between. Germline loops: CDR1 SGDLS, CDR2 YYNGEE. The CDR3 sequence: CASSPRAGNSYEQYF. The CDR3 DNA is TGTGCCAGCAGCCCCCGAGCCGGGAACTCCTACGAGCAGTACTTC. Complete variable domain (other parts from reference TRBV9 and TRBJ2-7): DSGVTQTPKHLITATGQRVTLRCSPRSGDLSVYWYQQSLDQGLQFLIQYYNGEERAKGNILERFSAQQFPDLHSELNLSSLELGDSALYFCASSPRAGNSYEQYFGPGTRLTVT.

The J gene is TRBJ1-2, the V gene TRBV4-1, with TRBD1 matching over 11 bases. CDR1 and CDR2 (germline): MGHRA, YSYEKL. CDR3 size: 17 residues. V lost 1 base and J lost 4; bases outside the gene matches: 8. CDR3 sequence reads: CASSQGDRGISGYGYTF. As DNA, the CDR3 is TGCGCCAGCAGCCAAGGGGACAGGGGGATTTCAGGCTATGGCTACACCTTC.